This record covers a single TCR beta chain. The V end lost 6 bases, the J end lost 8 bases, and 15 bases lay between the germline ends. Germline loops: CDR1 SGDLS, CDR2 YYNGEE. There are 14 residues in the CDR3. This sample is part of a study of blood T cell repertoires in COVID-19. Repertoires were generated with immunoSEQ multiplex PCR, while TCRdb's copy carries only in-frame clones and drops some. The table lists some 250,000 clones, 70% to 90% of them singletons, with 0.95% to 1% in the top ten. Material for sequencing was peripheral blood. The origin of this receptor is a middle-aged woman who had recovered from COVID-19. V usage is TRBV9 and J usage is TRBJ1-6; D not certain. CDR3 sequence reads: CASTVGGWDSPLHF. CDR3 DNA: TGTGCCAGCACCGTCGGAGGGTGGGATTCACCCCTCCACTTT.